The rows below give T cell receptor beta chains drawn from one sample of a study of blood T cell repertoires in COVID-19. This table comes from immunoSEQ multiplex PCR, and its TCRdb copy is limited to in-frame clones, with some not included. The sample holds around 130,000 clones; 75% to 90% are singletons and the top ten take about 18%. Sequencing was performed on PBMCs or T cells enriched from blood (not recorded which). These receptors were taken from a man in his thirties or forties who had recovered from COVID-19. CDR3s include the opening cysteine and the closing phenylalanine or tryptophan. A D gene is named only where the DNA matches it firmly. Only part of the rows carry a size: once, few, many, or a class if the clone is expanded.

V gene	D gene	J gene	clone size	CDR3 DNA	CDR3 protein
TRBV12-3/TRBV12-4	NA	TRBJ1-5	NA	TGTGCCAGCAGTTTCGGTCAGCCCCAGCATTTT	CASSFGQPQHF
TRBV27	NA	TRBJ2-7	NA	TGTGCCAGCAGTTTCGGAGACAGTCGGTCCTACGAGCAGTACTTC	CASSFGDSRSYEQYF
TRBV27	NA	TRBJ1-1	NA	TGTGCCAGCAGTTCCCACCGGGGTAACACTGAAGCTTTCTTT	CASSSHRGNTEAFF
TRBV2	TRBD1	TRBJ1-5	NA	TGTGCCAGCAGTAGGGACAGCCCAAATCAGCCCCAGCATTTT	CASSRDSPNQPQHF
TRBV19	NA	TRBJ2-5	NA	TGTGCCAGTAGTATAGCAGGAAAAGAGACCCAGTACTTC	CASSIAGKETQYF
TRBV27	TRBD2	TRBJ2-2	NA	TGTGCCAGCAGACTAGCGCCAGGCGCGAACACCGGGGAGCTGTTTTTT	CASRLAPGANTGELFF
TRBV2	NA	TRBJ2-7	NA	TGTGCCAGCAGGGGAGACTCGTACGGATACGGGCAGTACTTC	CASRGDSYGYGQYF
TRBV10-3	TRBD2	TRBJ2-1	NA	TGTGCCACCTCCGGGACTAGCGGGAAAGGCAATGAGCAGTTCTTC	CATSGTSGKGNEQFF
TRBV6-5	TRBD2	TRBJ2-7	NA	TGTGCCAGCACTAGCGGATCAACCTACGAGCAGTACTTC	CASTSGSTYEQYF
TRBV9	NA	TRBJ2-2	NA	TGTGCCAGCAGCGTAGGCGGGACCGGCACCGGGGAGCTGTTTTTT	CASSVGGTGTGELFF
TRBV28	NA	TRBJ1-2	NA	TGTGCCAGCAGTCGTACAGGGATCGGTAACTATGGCTACACCTTC	CASSRTGIGNYGYTF
TRBV5-4	TRBD2	TRBJ2-5	NA	TGTGCCAGCAGCTTTACCGGGAGGTTCCAAGAGACCCAGTACTTC	CASSFTGRFQETQYF
TRBV3-1/TRBV3-2	NA	TRBJ2-2	NA	TGTGCCAGCAGCCAAGTGACTACGGTAGGCGGGGAGCTGTTTTTT	CASSQVTTVGGELFF
TRBV6-5	TRBD1	TRBJ1-6	NA	TGTGCCAGCAGTTACTCACAGGGGTCCTATAATTCACCCCTCCACTTT	CASSYSQGSYNSPLHF
TRBV12-5	TRBD1	TRBJ1-5	NA	TGTGCTAGTGGTTCACAGGGGGCTCAGCAGCCCCAGCATTTT	CASGSQGAQQPQHF
TRBV5-6	TRBD1	TRBJ1-1	NA	TGTGCCAGCAGCCGAGGACAGGTCCTAGAATTGGGGACTGAAGCTTTCTTT	CASSRGQVLELGTEAFF
TRBV19	NA	TRBJ2-6	NA	TGTGCCAGTTGCCTATCGGGACAACCCTCTGGGGCCAACGTCCTGACTTTC	CASCLSGQPSGANVLTF
TRBV7-2	TRBD1	TRBJ2-5	NA	TGTGCCAGCAGCACCGGGACAGTTTCTCAAGAGACCCAGTACTTC	CASSTGTVSQETQYF
TRBV28	NA	TRBJ1-5	NA	TGTGCCAGCAGTTTAACGGGATCGGGCAATCAGCCCCAGCATTTT	CASSLTGSGNQPQHF
TRBV4-1	TRBD1	TRBJ1-2	NA	TGCGCCAGCAGCCAGAGGACAGGGGGCACCAATGGCTACACCTTC	CASSQRTGGTNGYTF
TRBV24-1	NA	TRBJ2-5	NA	TGTGCCACCAGTGATTTGCGTCCTAGTAAAGAGACCCAGTACTTC	CATSDLRPSKETQYF
TRBV4-1	TRBD2	TRBJ2-2	NA	TGCGCCAGCAGCCAAGACAAGGGAGGGACCGGGGAGCTGTTTTTT	CASSQDKGGTGELFF
TRBV7-8	NA	TRBJ1-2	NA	TGTGCCAGCAGCCGGGCCCAGCGAGACTATGGCTACACCTTC	CASSRAQRDYGYTF
TRBV11-2	TRBD1	TRBJ2-2	NA	TGTGCCAGCAGCTCCCGGGACAGGAACACCGGGGAGCTGTTTTTT	CASSSRDRNTGELFF
TRBV5-1	TRBD2	TRBJ2-1	NA	TGCGCCAGCAGCTACCTAGCGGGAAATAACAATGAGCAGTTCTTC	CASSYLAGNNNEQFF
TRBV7-3	TRBD1	TRBJ2-1	NA	TGTGCCAGCAGCTCTATGCTGGGGGGACAGGGGTACAATGAGCAGTTCTTC	CASSSMLGGQGYNEQFF
TRBV9	TRBD2	TRBJ2-3	NA	TGTGCCAGCAGCATCTCGGGACTAGCGAACACAGATACGCAGTATTTT	CASSISGLANTDTQYF
TRBV5-1	NA	TRBJ2-7	NA	TGCGCCAGCAGAATCCGAGACAGAGACTACGAGCAGTACTTC	CASRIRDRDYEQYF
TRBV4-1	NA	TRBJ1-6	NA	TGCGCCAGCAGCCAAGAGCTGGCAGGGGATTCACCCCTCCACTTT	CASSQELAGDSPLHF
TRBV2	TRBD2	TRBJ2-5	NA	TGTGCCAGCAGGGAACTAGCGGGAGGGGGAAAGACCCAGTACTTC	CASRELAGGGKTQYF
TRBV19	TRBD2	TRBJ2-1	NA	TGTGCCAGTCGCCCGACTAGCGGGATTTATGAGCAGTTCTTC	CASRPTSGIYEQFF
TRBV6-5	TRBD1	TRBJ2-7	NA	TGTGCCAGCACCCGGGACAGGGACTACGAGCAGTACTTC	CASTRDRDYEQYF
TRBV11-2	NA	TRBJ1-1	NA	TGTGCCAGCAGCTTAGTGACAGAAATGAACACTGAAGCTTTCTTT	CASSLVTEMNTEAFF
TRBV4-1	TRBD1	TRBJ1-5	NA	TGCGCCAGCAGCCAGGGACAGGGACCAAGCAATCAGCCCCAGCATTTT	CASSQGQGPSNQPQHF
TRBV5-1	TRBD1	TRBJ1-2	NA	TGCGCCAGCAGCTTGGGAGACAGGGGGGCTTATGGCTACACCTTC	CASSLGDRGAYGYTF
TRBV2	NA	TRBJ2-7	NA	TGTGCCAGCACCAGGGATACCCTCTCCTACGAGCAGTACTTC	CASTRDTLSYEQYF
TRBV6-5	NA	TRBJ1-2	NA	TGTGCCAGCAGACGACAGGCTGTCGATGGCTACACCTTC	CASRRQAVDGYTF
TRBV2	NA	TRBJ1-5	NA	TGTGCCAGCAGTGATCCCCCTTGGGGCCAGCCCCAGCATTTT	CASSDPPWGQPQHF
TRBV5-1	NA	TRBJ2-2	NA	TGCGCCAGCAGCTTTACGGCAGGAGGTAACACCGGGGAGCTGTTTTTT	CASSFTAGGNTGELFF
TRBV4-1	NA	TRBJ1-1	few	TGCGCCAGCAGCCCTAGCGAGCTCACTGAAGCTTTCTTT	CASSPSELTEAFF
TRBV3-1/TRBV3-2	NA	TRBJ1-5	few	TGTGCCAGCAGCCTGAGCGGAGGGCAGCCCCAGCATTTT	CASSLSGGQPQHF
TRBV5-1	NA	TRBJ2-5	NA	TGCGCCAGCAGCCGCGGAGTCTTCGGTCAAGAAGAGACCCAGTACTTC	CASSRGVFGQEETQYF
TRBV6-1	TRBD1	TRBJ2-1	NA	TGTGCCAGCAGTGACGGACAGGGCGGTGAGCAGTTCTTC	CASSDGQGGEQFF
TRBV5-1	NA	TRBJ2-7	NA	TGCGCCAGCAGCCCCTCGGGCGGGGGCCAAACCGAAAACCCCTACGAGCAGTACTTC	CASSPSGGGQTENPYEQYF
TRBV13	TRBD2	TRBJ2-2	NA	TGTGCCAGCAGGGCGGGGGTAGCGATCAACACCGGGGAGCTGTTTTTT	CASRAGVAINTGELFF
TRBV4-1	NA	TRBJ1-5	NA	TGCGCCAGCAGCCAACTGGACATGGGGTTCGGCAATCAGCCCCAGCATTTT	CASSQLDMGFGNQPQHF
TRBV7-9	NA	TRBJ2-7	NA	TGTGCCAGCAGCGTGGGGGGCTACGAGCAGTACTTC	CASSVGGYEQYF
TRBV4-1	TRBD2	TRBJ2-1	NA	TGCGCCAGCAGCCAGACCGGGACTAGCGGATACAATGAGCAGTTCTTC	CASSQTGTSGYNEQFF
TRBV28	NA	TRBJ1-3	NA	TGTGCCAGCATCTCCTCTGGAAACACCATATATTTT	CASISSGNTIYF
TRBV11-2	NA	TRBJ2-7	NA	TGTGCCAGCAGCTTAGAGATGGGAGGAAGCGGCCCTACCTACGAGCAGTACTTC	CASSLEMGGSGPTYEQYF
TRBV5-4	NA	TRBJ2-2	NA	TGTGCCAGCAGCCTCGTGGACAGCACCGGGGAGCTGTTTTTT	CASSLVDSTGELFF